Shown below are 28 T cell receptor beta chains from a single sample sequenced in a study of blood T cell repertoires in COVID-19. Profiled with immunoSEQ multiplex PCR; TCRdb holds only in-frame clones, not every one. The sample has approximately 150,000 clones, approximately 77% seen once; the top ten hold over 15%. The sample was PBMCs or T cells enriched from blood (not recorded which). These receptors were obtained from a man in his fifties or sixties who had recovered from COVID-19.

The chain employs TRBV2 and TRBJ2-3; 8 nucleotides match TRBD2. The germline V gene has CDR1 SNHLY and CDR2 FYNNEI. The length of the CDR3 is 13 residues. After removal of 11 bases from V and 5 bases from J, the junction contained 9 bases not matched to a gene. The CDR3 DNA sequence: TGTGCCGGCCGAAGCGGGAGTGGAGATACGCAGTATTTT. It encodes CAGRSGSGDTQYF.

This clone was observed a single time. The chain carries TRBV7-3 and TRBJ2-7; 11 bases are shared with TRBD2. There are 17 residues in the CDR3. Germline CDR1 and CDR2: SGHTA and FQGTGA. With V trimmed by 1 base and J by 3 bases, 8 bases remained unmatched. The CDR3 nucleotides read TGTGCCAGCAGCTTAATACCACCTAGCGGGGGGAACTACGAGCAGTACTTC. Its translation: CASSLIPPSGGNYEQYF.

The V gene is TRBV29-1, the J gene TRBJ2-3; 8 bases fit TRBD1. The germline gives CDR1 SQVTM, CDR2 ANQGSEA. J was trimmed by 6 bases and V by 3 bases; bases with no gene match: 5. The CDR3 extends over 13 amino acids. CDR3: CSVDLQGADTQYF. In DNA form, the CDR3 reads TGCAGCGTTGATCTTCAGGGGGCGGATACGCAGTATTTT.

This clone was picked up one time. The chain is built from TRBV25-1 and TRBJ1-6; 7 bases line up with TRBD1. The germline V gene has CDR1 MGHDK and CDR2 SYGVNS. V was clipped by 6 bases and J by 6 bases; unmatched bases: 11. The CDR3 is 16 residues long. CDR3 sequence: CASSGTRDRLNSPLHF. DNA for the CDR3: TGTGCCAGCAGCGGTACCCGGGACAGACTTAATTCACCCCTCCACTTT.

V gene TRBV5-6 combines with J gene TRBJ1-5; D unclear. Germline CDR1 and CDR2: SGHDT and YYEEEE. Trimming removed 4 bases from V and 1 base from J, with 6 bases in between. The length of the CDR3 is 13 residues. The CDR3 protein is CASSKQSNQPQHF. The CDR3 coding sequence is TGTGCCAGCAGCAAACAGAGCAATCAGCCCCAGCATTTT.

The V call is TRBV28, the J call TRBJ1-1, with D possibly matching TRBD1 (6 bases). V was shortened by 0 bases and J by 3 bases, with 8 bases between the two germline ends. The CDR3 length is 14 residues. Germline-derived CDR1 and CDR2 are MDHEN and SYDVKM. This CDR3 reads CASSLWGADTEAFF. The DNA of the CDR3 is TGTGCCAGCAGTTTATGGGGGGCAGACACTGAAGCTTTCTTT.

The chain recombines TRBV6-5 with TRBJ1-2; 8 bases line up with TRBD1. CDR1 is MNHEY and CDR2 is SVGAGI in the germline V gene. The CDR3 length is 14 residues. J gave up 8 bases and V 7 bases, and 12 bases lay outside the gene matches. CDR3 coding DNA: TGTGCCAGCACACCCGTCCAGGGGGCGGCCGGCTACACCTTC. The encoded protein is CASTPVQGAAGYTF.

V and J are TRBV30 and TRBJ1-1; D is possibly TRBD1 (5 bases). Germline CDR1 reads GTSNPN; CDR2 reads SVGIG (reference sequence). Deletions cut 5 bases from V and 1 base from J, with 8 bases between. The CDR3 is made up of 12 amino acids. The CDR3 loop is CAWGAGNTEAFF. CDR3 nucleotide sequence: TGTGCCTGGGGGGCAGGGAACACTGAAGCTTTCTTT.

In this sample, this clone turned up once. CDR3 loop: CASTKQGSSVLFF. DNA for the CDR3: TGTGCCAGCACCAAGCAGGGGTCCTCGGTCCTGTTTTTT. This chain joins TRBV6-5 and TRBJ1-4; possibly TRBD1 for D (6 bases). The CDR3 is made up of 13 amino acids. Trimming removed 7 bases from V and 14 bases from J, with 20 bases in between. The germline V gene has CDR1 MNHEY and CDR2 SVGAGI.

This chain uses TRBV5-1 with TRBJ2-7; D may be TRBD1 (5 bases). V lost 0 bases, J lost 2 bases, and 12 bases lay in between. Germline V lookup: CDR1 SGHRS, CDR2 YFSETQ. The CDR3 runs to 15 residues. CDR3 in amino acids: CASSLEGQVPYEQYF. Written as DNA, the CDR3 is TGCGCCAGCAGCTTGGAGGGGCAGGTCCCCTACGAGCAGTACTTC.

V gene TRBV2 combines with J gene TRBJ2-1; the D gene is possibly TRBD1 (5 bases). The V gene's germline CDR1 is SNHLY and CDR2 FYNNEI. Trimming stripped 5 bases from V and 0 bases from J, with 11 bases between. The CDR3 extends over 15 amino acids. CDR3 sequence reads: CASSRVRDSYNEQFF. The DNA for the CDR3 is TGTGCCAGCAGTAGAGTCAGGGACTCCTACAATGAGCAGTTCTTC.

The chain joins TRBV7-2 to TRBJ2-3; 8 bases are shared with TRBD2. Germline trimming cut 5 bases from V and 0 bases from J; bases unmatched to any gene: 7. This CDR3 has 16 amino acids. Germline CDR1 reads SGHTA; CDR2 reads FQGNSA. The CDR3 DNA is TGTGCCAGCAGCCCGACTAGCGCGCAAAGCACAGATACGCAGTATTTT. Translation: CASSPTSAQSTDTQYF.

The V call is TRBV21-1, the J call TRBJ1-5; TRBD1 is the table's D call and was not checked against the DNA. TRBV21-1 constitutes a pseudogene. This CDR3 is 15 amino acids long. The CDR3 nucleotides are TGTGCCAGCTCCACGCTCGGACACCGCAATCAGCCCCAGCATTTT. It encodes CASSTLGHRNQPQHF.

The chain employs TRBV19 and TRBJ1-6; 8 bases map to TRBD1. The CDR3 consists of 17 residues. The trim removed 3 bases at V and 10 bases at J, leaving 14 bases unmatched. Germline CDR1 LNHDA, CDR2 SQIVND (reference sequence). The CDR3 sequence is CASSISSRTGRGSPLHF. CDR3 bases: TGTGCCAGTAGTATTTCTTCCAGGACAGGGCGAGGATCACCCCTCCACTTT.

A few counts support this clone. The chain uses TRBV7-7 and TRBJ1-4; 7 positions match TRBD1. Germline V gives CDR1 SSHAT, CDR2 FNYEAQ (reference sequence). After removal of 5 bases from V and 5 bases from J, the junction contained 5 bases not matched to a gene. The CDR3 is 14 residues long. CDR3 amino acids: CASSEGTANEKLFF. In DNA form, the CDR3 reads TGTGCCAGCAGCGAAGGGACAGCGAATGAAAAACTGTTTTTT.

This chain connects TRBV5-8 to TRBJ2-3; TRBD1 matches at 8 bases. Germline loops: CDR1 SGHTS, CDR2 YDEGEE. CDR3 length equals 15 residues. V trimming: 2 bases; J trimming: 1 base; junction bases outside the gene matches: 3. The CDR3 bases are TGTGCCAGCAGCTTCATGGGACAGGGCACAGATACGCAGTATTTT. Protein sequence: CASSFMGQGTDTQYF.

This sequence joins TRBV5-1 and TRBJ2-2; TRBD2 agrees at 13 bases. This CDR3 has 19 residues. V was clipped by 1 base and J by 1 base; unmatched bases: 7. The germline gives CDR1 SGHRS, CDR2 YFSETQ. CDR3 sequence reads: CASSLRRTSGGMNTGELFF. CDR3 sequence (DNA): TGCGCCAGCAGCTTGAGAAGGACTAGCGGGGGTATGAACACCGGGGAGCTGTTTTTT.

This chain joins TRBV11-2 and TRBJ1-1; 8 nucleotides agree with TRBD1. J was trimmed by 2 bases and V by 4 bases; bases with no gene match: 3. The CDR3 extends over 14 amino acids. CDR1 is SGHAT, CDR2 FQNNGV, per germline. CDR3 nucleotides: TGTGCCAGCAGCTCCACAGGGGGTAACACTGAAGCTTTCTTT. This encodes CASSSTGGNTEAFF.

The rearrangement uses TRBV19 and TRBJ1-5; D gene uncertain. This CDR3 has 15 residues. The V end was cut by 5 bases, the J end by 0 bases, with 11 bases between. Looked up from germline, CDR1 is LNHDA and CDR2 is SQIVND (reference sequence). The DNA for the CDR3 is TGTGCCAGTAGTGGTAACGGCGGTAGCAATCAGCCCCAGCATTTT. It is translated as CASSGNGGSNQPQHF.

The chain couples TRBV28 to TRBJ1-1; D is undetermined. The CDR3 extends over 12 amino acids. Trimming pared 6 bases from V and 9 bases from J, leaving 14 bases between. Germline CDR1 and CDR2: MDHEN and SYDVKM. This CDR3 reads CASSPLRGKAFF. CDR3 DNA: TGTGCCAGCAGCCCGCTCCGGGGTAAAGCTTTCTTT.

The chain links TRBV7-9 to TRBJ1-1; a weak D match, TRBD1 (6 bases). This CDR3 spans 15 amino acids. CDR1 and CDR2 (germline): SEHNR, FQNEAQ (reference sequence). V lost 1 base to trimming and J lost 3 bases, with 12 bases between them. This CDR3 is CASSLGGQLYTEAFF. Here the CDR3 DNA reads TGTGCCAGCAGCTTAGGAGGACAGCTGTACACTGAAGCTTTCTTT.

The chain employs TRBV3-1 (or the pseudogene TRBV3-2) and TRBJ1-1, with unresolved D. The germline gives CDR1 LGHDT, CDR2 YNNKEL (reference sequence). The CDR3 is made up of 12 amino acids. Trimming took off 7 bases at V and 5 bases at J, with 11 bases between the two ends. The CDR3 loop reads CASTSTGTEAFF. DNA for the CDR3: TGTGCCAGCACCTCAACGGGAACTGAAGCTTTCTTT.

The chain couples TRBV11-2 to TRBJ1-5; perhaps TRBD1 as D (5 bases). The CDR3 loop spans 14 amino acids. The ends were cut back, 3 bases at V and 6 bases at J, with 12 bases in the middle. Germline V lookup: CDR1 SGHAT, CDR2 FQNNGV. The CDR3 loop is CASSLAGKGQPQHF. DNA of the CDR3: TGTGCCAGCAGCTTGGCAGGGAAAGGTCAGCCCCAGCATTTT.

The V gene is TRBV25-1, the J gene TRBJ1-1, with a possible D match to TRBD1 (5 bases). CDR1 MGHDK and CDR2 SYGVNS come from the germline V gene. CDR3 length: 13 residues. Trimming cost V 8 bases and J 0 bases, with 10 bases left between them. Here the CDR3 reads CASARGVNTEAFF. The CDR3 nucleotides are TGTGCCAGCGCCCGGGGGGTGAACACTGAAGCTTTCTTT.

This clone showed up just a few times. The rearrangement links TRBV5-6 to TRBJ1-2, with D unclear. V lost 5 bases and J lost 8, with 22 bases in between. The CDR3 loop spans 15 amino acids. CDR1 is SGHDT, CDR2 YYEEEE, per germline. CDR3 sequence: CASREAGSPVWGYTF. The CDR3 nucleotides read TGTGCCAGCAGGGAGGCCGGGTCCCCTGTCTGGGGCTACACCTTC.

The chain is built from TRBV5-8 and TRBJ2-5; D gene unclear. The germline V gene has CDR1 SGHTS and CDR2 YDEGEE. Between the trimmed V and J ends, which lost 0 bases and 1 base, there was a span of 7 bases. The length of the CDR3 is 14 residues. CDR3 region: CASSLAQVQETQYF. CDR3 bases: TGTGCCAGCAGCTTGGCGCAGGTCCAAGAGACCCAGTACTTC. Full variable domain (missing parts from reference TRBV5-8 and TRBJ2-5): EAGVTQSPTHLIKTRGQQATLRCSPISGHTSVYWYQQALGLGLQFLLWYDEGEERNRGNFPPRFSGRQFPNYSSELNVNALELEDSALYLCASSLAQVQETQYFGPGTRLLVL.

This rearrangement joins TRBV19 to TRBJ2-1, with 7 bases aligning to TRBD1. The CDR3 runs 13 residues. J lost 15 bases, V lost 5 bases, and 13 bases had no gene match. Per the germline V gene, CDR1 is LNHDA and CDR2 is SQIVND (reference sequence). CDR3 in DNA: TGTGCCAGTAGTTCCCTTGGACAGGCCCTGTTGTTCTTC. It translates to CASSSLGQALLFF.

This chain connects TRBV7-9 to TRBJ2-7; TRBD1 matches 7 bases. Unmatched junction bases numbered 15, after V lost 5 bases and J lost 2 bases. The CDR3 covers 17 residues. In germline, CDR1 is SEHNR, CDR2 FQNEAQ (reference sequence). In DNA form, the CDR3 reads TGTGCCAGCAGCCCGCCGACCGACAGGGCCTCCACCTACGAGCAGTACTTC. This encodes CASSPPTDRASTYEQYF.